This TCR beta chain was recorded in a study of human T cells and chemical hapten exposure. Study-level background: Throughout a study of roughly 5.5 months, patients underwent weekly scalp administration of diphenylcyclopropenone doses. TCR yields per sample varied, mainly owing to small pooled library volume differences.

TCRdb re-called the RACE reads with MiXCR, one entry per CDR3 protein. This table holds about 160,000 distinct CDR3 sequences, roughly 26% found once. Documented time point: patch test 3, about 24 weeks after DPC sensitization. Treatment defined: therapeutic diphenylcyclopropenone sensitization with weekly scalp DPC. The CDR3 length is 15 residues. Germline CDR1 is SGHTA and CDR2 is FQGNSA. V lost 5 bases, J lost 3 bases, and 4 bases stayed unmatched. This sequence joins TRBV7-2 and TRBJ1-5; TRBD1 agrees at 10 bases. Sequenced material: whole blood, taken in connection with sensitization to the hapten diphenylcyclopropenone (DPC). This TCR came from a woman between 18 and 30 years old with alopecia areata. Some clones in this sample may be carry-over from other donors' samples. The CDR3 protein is CASSRQGANNQPQHF. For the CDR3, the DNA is TGTGCCAGCAGCAGACAGGGGGCGAACAATCAGCCCCAGCATTTT.